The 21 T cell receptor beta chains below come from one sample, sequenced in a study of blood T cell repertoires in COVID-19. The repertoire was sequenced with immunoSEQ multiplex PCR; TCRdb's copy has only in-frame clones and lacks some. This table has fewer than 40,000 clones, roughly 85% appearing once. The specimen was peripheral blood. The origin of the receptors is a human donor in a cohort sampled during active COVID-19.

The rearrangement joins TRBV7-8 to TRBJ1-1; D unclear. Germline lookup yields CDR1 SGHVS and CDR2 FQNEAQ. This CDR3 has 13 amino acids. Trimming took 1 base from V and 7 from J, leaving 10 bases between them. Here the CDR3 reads CASSLVVVDEAFF. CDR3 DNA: TGTGCCAGCAGCTTAGTAGTTGTCGATGAAGCTTTCTTT.

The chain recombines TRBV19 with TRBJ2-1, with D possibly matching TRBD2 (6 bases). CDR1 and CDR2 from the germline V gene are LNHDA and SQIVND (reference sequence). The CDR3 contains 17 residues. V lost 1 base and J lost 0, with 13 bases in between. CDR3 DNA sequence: TGTGCCAGTAGTATAGGAGGCGGGATGAGCTCCTACAATGAGCAGTTCTTC. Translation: CASSIGGGMSSYNEQFF.

The CDR3 DNA reads as TGTGCCACCAGCAGAGGGCAGAACACTGAAGCTTTCTTT. Its translation: CATSRGQNTEAFF. The V gene is TRBV15, the J gene TRBJ1-1; D is unresolved. V was clipped by 1 base and J by 1 base, with 4 bases between them. The CDR3 spans 13 residues. Germline lookup yields CDR1 LNHNV and CDR2 YYDKDF (reference sequence). The full variable domain, its missing parts supplied by reference TRBV15 and TRBJ1-1, is DAMVIQNPRYQVTQFGKPVTLSCSQTLNHNVMYWYQQKSSQAPKLLFHYYDKDFNNEADTPDNFQSRRPNTSFCFLDIRSPGLGDTAMYLCATSRGQNTEAFFGQGTRLTVV.

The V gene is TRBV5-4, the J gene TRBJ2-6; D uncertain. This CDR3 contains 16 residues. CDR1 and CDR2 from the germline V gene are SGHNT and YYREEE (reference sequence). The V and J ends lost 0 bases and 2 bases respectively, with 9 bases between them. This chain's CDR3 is CASSLVMSTGANVLTF. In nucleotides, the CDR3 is TGTGCCAGCAGCTTGGTCATGAGTACTGGGGCCAACGTCCTGACTTTC.

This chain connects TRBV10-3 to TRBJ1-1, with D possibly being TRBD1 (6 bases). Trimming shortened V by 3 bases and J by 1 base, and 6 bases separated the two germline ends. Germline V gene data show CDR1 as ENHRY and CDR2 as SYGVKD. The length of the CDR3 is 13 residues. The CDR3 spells CAISDRGNTEAFF. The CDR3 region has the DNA TGTGCCATCAGTGACAGGGGGAACACTGAAGCTTTCTTT.

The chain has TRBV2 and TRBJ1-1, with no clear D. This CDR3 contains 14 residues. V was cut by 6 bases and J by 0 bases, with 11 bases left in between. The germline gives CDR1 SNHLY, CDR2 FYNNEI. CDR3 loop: CASSKEVLNTEAFF. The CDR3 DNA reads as TGTGCCAGCAGCAAGGAGGTTCTGAACACTGAAGCTTTCTTT.

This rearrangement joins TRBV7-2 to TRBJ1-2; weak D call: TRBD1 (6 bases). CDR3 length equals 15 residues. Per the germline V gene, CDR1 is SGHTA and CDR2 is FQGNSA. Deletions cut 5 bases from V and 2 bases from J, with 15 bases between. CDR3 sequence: CASSPGGAFNYGYTF. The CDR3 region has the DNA TGTGCCAGCAGCCCCGGGGGGGCCTTCAACTATGGCTACACCTTC.

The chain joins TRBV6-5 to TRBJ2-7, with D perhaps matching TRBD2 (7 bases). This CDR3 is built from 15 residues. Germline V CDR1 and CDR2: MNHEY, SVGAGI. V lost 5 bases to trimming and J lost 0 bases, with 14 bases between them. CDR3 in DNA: TGTGCCAGCAGTCCTCAGGGAGGGGGCTCCTACGAGCAGTACTTC. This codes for CASSPQGGGSYEQYF.

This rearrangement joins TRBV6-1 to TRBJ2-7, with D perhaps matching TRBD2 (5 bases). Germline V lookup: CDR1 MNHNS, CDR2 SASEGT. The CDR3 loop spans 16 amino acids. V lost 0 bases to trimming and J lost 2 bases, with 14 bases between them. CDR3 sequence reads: CASSEAGSAKPYEQYF. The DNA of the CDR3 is TGTGCCAGCAGTGAAGCGGGTAGCGCAAAACCCTACGAGCAGTACTTC.

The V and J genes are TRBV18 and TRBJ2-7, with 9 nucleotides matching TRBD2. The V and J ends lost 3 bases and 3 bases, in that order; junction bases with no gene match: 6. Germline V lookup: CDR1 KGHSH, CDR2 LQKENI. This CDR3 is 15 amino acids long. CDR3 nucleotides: TGTGCCAGCTCACCTCGGGATAGCGGGGGCTACGAGCAGTACTTC. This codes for CASSPRDSGGYEQYF.

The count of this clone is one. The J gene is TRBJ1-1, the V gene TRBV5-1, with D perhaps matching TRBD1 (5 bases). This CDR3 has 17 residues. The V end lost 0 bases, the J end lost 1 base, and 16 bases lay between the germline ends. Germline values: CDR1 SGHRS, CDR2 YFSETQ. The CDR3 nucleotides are TGCGCCAGCAGCTTGGAAGGTGGGGCCTACAGGAACACTGAAGCTTTCTTT. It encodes CASSLEGGAYRNTEAFF.

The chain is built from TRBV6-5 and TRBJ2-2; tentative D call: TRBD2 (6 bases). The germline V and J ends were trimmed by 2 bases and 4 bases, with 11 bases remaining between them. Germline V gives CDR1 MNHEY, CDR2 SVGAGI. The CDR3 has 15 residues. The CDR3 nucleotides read TGTGCCAGCAGTTACGGGGGACTGCCCACCGGGGAGCTGTTTTTT. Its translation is CASSYGGLPTGELFF.

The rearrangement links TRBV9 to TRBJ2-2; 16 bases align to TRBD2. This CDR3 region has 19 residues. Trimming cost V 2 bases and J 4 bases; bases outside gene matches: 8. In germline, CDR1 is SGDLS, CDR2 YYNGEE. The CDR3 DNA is TGTGCCAGCAGCGTTGAGGGGACTAGCGGGGGGGCCCCCACCGGGGAGCTGTTTTTT. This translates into CASSVEGTSGGAPTGELFF.

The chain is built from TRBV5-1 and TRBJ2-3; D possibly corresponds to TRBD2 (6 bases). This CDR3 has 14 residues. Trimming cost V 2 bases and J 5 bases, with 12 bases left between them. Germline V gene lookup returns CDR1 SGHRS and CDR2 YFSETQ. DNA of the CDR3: TGCGCCAGCAGCTTCGTAACGGGGGTAGATACGCAGTATTTT. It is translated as CASSFVTGVDTQYF.

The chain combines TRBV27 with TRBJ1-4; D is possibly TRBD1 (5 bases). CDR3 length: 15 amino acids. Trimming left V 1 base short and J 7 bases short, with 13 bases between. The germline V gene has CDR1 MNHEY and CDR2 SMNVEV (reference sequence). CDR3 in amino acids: CASSLLGRGGEKLFF. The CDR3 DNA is TGTGCCAGCAGTTTATTGGGAAGGGGAGGTGAAAAACTGTTTTTT.

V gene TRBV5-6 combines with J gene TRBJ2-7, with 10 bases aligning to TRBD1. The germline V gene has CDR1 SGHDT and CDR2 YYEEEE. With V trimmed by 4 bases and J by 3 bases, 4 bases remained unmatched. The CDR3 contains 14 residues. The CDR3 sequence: CASSRGQGVYEQYF. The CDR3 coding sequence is TGTGCCAGCAGCCGAGGACAGGGGGTCTACGAGCAGTACTTC.

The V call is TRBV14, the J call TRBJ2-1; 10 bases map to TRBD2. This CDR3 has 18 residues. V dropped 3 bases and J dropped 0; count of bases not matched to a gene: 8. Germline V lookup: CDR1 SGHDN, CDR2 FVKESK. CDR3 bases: TGTGCCAGCAGCCAGGGGCTAGCGGGAGCGAACTCCTACAATGAGCAGTTCTTC. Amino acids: CASSQGLAGANSYNEQFF.

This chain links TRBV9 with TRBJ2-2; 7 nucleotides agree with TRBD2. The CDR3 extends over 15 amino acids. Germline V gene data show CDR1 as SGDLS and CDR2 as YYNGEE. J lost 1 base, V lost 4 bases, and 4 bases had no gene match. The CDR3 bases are TGTGCCAGCAGCTCGACTAGCTTGAACACCGGGGAGCTGTTTTTT. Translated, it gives CASSSTSLNTGELFF. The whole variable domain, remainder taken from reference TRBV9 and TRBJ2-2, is DSGVTQTPKHLITATGQRVTLRCSPRSGDLSVYWYQQSLDQGLQFLIQYYNGEERAKGNILERFSAQQFPDLHSELNLSSLELGDSALYFCASSSTSLNTGELFFGEGSRLTVL.

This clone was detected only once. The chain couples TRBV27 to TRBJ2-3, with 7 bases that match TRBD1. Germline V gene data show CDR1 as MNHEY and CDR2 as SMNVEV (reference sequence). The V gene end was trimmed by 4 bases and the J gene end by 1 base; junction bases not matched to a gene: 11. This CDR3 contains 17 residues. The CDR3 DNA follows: TGTGCCAGCAGTTCTGACCTCATTACAGGGGGCACAGATACGCAGTATTTT. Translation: CASSSDLITGGTDTQYF.

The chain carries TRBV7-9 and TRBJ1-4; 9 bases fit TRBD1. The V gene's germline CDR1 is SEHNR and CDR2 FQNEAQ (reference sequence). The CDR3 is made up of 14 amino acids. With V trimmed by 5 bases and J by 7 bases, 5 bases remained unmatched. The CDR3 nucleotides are TGTGCCAGCAGCCAGGGACAGGGTAGTGAAAAACTGTTTTTT. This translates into CASSQGQGSEKLFF.

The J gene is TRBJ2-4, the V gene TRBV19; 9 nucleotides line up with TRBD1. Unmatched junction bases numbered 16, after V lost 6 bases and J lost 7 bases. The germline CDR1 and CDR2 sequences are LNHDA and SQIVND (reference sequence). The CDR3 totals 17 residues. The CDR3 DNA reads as TGTGCCAGTAGCAAGAACGCCGGGACAGGGAAGCTGAACATTCAGTACTTC. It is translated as CASSKNAGTGKLNIQYF.